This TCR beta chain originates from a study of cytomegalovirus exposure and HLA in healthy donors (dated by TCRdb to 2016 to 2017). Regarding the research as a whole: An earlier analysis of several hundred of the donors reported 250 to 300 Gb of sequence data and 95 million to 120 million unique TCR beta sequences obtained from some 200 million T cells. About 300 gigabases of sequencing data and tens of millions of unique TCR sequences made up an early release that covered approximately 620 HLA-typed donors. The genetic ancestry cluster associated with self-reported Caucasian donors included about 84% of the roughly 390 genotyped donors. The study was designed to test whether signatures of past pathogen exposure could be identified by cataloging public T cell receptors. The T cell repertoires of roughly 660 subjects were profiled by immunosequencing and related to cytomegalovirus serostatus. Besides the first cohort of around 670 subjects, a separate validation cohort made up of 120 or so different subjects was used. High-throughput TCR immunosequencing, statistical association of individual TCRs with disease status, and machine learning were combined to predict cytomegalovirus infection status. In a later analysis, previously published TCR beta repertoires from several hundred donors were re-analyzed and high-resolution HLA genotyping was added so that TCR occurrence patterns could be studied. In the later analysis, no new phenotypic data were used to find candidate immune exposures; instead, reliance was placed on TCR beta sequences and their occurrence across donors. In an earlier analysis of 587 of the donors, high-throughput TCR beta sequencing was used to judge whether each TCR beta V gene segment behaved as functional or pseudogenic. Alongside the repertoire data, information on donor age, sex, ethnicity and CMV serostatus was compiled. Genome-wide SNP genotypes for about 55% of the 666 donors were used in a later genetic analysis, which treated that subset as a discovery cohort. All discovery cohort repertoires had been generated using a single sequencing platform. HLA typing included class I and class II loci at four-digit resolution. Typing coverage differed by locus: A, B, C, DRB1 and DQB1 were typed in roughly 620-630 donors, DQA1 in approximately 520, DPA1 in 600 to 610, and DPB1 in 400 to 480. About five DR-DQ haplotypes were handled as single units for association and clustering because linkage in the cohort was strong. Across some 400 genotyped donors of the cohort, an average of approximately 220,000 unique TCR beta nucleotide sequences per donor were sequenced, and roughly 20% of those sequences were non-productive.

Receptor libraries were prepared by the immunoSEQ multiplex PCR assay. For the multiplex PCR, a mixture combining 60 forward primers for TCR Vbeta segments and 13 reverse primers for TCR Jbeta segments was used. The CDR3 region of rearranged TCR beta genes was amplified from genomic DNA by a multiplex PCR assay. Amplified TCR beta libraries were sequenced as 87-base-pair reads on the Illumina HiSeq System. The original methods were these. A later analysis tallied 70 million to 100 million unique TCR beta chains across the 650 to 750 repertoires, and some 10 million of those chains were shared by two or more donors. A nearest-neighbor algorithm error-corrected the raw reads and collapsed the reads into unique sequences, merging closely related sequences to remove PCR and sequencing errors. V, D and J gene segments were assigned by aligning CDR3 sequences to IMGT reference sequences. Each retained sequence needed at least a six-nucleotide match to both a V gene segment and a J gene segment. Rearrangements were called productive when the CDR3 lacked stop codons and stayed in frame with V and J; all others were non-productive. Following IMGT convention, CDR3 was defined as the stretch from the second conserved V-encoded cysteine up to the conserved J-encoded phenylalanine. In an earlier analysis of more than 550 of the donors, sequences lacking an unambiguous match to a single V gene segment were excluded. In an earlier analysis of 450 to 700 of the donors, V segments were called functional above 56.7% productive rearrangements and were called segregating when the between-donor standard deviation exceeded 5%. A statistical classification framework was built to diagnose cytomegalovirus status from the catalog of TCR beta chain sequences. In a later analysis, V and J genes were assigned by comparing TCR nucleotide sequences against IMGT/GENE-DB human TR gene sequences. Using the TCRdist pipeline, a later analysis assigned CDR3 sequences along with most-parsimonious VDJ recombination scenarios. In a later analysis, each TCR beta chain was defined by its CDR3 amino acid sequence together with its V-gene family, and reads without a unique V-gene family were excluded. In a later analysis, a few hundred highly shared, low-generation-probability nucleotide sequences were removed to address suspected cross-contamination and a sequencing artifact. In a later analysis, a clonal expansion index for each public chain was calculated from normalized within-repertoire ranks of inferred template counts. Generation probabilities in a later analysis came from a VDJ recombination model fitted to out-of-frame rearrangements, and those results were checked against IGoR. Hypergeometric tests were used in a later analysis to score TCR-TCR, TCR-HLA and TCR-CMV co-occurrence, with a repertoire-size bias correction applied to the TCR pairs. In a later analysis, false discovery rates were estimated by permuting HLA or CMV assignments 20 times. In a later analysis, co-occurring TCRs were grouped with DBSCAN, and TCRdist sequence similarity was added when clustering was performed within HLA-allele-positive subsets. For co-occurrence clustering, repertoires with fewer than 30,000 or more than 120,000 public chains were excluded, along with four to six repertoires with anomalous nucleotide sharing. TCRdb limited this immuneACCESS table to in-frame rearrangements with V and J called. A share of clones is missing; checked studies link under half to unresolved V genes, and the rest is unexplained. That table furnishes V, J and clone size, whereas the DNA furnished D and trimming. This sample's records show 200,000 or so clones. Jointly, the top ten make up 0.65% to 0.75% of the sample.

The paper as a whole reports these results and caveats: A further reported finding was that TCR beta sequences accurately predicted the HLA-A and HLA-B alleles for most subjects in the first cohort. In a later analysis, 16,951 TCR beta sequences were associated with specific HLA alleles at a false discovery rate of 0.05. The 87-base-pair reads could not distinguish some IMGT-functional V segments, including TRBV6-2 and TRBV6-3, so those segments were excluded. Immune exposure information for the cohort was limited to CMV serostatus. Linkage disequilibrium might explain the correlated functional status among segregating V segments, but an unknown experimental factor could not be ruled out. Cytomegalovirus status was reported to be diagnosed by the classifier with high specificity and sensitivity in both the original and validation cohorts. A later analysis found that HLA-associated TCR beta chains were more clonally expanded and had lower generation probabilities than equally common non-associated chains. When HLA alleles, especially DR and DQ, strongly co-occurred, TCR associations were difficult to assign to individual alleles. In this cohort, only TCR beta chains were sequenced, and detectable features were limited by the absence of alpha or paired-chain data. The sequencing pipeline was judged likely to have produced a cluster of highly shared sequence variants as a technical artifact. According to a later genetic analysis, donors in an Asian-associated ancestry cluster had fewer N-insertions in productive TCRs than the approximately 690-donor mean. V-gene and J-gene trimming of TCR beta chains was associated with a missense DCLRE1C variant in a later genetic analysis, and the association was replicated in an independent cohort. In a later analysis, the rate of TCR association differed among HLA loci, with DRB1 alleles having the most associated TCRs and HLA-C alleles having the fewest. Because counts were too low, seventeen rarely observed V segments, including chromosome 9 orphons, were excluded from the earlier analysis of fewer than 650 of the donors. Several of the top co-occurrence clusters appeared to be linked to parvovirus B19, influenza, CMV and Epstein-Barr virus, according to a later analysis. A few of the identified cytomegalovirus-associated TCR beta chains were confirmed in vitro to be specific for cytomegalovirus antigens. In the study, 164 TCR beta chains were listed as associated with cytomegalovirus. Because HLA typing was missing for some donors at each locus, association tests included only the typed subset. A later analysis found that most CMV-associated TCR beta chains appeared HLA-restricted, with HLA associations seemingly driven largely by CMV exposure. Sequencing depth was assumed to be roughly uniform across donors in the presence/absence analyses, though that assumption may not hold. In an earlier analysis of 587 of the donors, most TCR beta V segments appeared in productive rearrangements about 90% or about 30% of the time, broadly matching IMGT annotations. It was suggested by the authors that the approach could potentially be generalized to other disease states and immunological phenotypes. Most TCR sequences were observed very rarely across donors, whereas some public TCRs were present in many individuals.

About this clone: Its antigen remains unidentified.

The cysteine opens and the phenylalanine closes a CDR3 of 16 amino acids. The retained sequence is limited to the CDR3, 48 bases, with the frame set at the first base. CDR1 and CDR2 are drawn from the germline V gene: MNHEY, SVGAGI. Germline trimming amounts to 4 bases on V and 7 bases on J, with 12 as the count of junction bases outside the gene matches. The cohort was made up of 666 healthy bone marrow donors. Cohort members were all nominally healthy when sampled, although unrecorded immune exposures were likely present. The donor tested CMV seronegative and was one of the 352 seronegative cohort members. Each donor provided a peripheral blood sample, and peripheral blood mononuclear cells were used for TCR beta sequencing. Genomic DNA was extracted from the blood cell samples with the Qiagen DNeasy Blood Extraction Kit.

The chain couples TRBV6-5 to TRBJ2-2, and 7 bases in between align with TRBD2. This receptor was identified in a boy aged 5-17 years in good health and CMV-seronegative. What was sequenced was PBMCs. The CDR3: CASSWARRGGVGELFF. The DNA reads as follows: TGTGCCAGCAGTTGGGCGAGGCGGGGAGGGGTCGGGGAGCTGTTTTTT.